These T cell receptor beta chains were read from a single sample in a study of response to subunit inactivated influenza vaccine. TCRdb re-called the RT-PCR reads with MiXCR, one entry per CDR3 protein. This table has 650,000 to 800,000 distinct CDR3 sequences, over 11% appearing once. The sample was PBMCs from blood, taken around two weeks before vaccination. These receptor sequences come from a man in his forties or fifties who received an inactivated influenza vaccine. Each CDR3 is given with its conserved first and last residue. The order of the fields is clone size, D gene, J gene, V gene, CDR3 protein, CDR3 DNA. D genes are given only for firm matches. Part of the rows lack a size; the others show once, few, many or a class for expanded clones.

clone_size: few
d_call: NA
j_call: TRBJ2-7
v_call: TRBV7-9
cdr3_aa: CASSLGGRLASDEQYF
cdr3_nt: TGTGCCAGCAGCTTAGGGGGCAGACTGGCGTCCGACGAGCAGTACTTC

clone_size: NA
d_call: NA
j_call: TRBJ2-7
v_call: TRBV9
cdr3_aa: CASSVSAASYEQYF
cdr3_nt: TGTGCCAGCAGCGTATCGGCGGCATCCTACGAGCAGTACTTC

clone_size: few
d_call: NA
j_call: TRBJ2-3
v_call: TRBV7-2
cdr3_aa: CASSLAPGASTDTQYF
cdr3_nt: TGTGCCAGCAGCTTAGCCCCGGGGGCCAGCACAGATACGCAGTATTTT

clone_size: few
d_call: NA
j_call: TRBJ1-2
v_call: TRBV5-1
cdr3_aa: CASSLSTTLYGYTF
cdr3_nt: TGCGCCAGCAGCTTGTCCACTACCCTCTATGGCTACACCTTC

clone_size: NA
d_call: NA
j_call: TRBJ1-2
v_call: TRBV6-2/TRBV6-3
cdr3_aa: CASSYLVGGANYGYTF
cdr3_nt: TGTGCCAGCAGTTACCTGGTGGGGGGAGCAAACTATGGCTACACCTTC

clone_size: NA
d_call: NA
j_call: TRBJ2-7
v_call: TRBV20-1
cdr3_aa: CSARDERAFRGEQYF
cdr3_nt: TGCAGTGCTAGAGATGAAAGGGCCTTTAGGGGAGAGCAGTACTTC

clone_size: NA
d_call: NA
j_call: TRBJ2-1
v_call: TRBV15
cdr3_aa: CATSRVPGASSGTWFGEQFF
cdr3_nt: TGTGCCACCAGCAGAGTCCCGGGGGCGTCGAGCGGGACCTGGTTTGGTGAGCAGTTCTTC

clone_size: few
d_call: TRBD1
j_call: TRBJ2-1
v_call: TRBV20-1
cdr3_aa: CSCDQGQGRNEQFF
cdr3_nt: TGCAGTTGCGATCAGGGACAGGGGAGGAATGAGCAGTTCTTC

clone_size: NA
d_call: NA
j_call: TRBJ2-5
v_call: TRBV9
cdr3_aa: CASSVGGSRETQYF
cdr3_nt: TGTGCCAGCAGCGTAGGTGGCAGTCGAGAGACCCAGTACTTC

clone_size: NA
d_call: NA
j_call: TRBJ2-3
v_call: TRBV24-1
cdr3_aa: CATARVPDTQYF
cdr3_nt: TGTGCCACAGCCCGGGTACCAGATACGCAGTATTTT

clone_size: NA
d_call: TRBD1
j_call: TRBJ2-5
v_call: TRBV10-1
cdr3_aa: CASSERKGTAFGTQYF
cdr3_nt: TGCGCCAGCAGTGAACGAAAGGGGACAGCTTTTGGGACCCAGTACTTC

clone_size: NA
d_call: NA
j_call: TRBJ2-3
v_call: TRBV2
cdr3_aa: CASLSWDTQYF
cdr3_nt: TGTGCCAGCCTTTCATGGGATACGCAGTATTTT

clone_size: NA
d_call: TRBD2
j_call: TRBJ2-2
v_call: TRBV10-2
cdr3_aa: CASSASGGVDGTGELFF
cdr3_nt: TGCGCCAGCAGTGCTAGCGGGGGAGTAGATGGGACCGGGGAGCTGTTTTTT

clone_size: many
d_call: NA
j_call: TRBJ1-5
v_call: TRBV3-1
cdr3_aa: CASSPLRVNQPQHF
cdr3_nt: TGTGCCAGCAGCCCCCTAAGGGTAAATCAGCCCCAGCATTTT

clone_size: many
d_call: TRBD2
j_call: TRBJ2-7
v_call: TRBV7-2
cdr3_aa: CASSVGLAAYEQYF
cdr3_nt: TGTGCCAGCAGCGTAGGACTAGCGGCCTACGAGCAGTACTTC